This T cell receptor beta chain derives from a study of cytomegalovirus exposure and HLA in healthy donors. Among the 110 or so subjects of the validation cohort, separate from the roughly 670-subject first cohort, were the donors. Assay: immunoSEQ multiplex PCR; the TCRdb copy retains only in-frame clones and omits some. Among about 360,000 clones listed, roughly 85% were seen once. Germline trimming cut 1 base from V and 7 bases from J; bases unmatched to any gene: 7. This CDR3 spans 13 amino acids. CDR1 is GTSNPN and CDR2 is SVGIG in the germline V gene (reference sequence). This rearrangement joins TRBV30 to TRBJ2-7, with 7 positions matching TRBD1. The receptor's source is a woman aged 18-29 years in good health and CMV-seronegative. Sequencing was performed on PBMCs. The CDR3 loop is CAWSENQGVEQYF. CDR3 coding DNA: TGTGCCTGGAGTGAGAACCAGGGGGTGGAGCAGTACTTC.